Sequencing of this TCR beta chain was carried out in a study of T cell repertoires in cytomegalovirus infection. Study results and limitations: Across the ex vivo response, the dominant clonotypes were HLA-C-restricted CMV-specific TCR beta clonotypes.

Via MiXCR, TCRdb re-called the reads, giving one row per CDR3 protein. The sample holds 200,000 to 300,000 distinct CDR3 sequences, less than 9.5% seen once. This clonotype was recorded a few times. Its antigen is not known. Trimming cost V 4 bases and J 1 base; bases outside gene matches: 6. This CDR3 has 15 amino acids. Germline CDR1 reads MGHDK; CDR2 reads SYGVNS. Sequencing was performed on PBMCs. This sequence joins TRBV25-1 and TRBJ1-1; 7 bases align to TRBD1. The TCR originated in a human donor in good health (CMV status not recorded). Some clones in this sample may be carry-over from other donors' samples. CDR3 region: CASSGAGGKNTEAFF. The DNA for the CDR3 is TGTGCCAGCAGTGGGGCAGGGGGGAAGAACACTGAAGCTTTCTTT.